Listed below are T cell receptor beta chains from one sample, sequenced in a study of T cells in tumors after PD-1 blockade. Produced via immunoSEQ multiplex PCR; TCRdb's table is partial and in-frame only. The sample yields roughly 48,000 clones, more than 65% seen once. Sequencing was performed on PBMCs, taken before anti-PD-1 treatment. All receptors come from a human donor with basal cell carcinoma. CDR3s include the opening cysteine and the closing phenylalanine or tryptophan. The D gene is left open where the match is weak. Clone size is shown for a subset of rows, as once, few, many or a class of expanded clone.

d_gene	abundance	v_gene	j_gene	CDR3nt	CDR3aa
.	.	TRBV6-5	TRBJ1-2	TGTGCCTGCCGGGTCGAAGAAGGCATCGGCGGCTACACCTTC	CACRVEEGIGGYTF
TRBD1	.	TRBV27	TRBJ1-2	TGTGCCAGCAATCCGGGACAGGCAAACTATGGCTACACCTTC	CASNPGQANYGYTF
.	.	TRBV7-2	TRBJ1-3	TGTGCCAGCACCCCGGGGCCTAATGTTGGAAACACCATATATTTT	CASTPGPNVGNTIYF
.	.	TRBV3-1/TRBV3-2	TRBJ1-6	TGTGCCAGCAGCCTAGAAAATAATTCACCCCTCCACTTT	CASSLENNSPLHF
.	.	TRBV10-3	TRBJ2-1	TGTGCCATCAGTGAGTCTAGGGGGGGAGAGCAGTTCTTC	CAISESRGGEQFF
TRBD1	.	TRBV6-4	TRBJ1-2	TGTGCCAGCAGTCCCGGACAGGGCTTCGGCTACACCTTC	CASSPGQGFGYTF
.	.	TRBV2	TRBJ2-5	TGTGCCAGCAGTGAAGTTGGTAGGGAGACCCAGTACTTC	CASSEVGRETQYF
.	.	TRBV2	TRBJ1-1	TGTGCCTTCGCGAGAGGGAACACTGAAGCTTTCTTT	CAFARGNTEAFF
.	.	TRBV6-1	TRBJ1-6	TGTGCCAGCAGTGAATTCAGCGTCTCCTATAATTCACCCCTCCACTTT	CASSEFSVSYNSPLHF
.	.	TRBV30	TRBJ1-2	TGTGCCTGGAGTGTACCCCCCGTCTATGGCTACACCTTC	CAWSVPPVYGYTF
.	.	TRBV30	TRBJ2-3	TGTGCCTGGAGTGTTGGCGGGGCAGATACGCAGTATTTT	CAWSVGGADTQYF
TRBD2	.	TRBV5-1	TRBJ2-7	TGCGCCAGCAGCTATGCCGGGACTAGCTCCTACGAGCAGTACTTC	CASSYAGTSSYEQYF
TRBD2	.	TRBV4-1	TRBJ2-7	TGCGCCAGCAGCCAACAGCGGGGGGCGGACGAGCAGTACTTC	CASSQQRGADEQYF
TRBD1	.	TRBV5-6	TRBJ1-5	TGTGCCAGCAGCTCGTGGGGACAGAATAGCAATCAGCCCCAGCATTTT	CASSSWGQNSNQPQHF
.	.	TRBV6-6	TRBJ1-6	TGTGCCAGCAGTTACTCCGGGACCGGGTTTAAGCCCCTCCACTTT	CASSYSGTGFKPLHF
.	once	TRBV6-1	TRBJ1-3	TGTGCCAGCAGTGAATCCTTGGGGGGCGGAAACACCATATATTTT	CASSESLGGGNTIYF
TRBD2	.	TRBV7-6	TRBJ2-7	TGTGCCAGCAGCTTAGAGGGACTAGAACCCTACGAGCAGTACTTC	CASSLEGLEPYEQYF
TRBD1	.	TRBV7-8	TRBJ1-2	TGTGCCAGCAGCTTTAGCCGTGGACAGGACTACTATGGCTACACCTTC	CASSFSRGQDYYGYTF
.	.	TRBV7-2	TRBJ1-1	TGTGCCAGCATGCCAGGGAGGTCGGGGATGAACACTGAAGCTTTCTTT	CASMPGRSGMNTEAFF
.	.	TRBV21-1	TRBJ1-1	TGTGCCAGCAGCAAAGCCCGGCGGGGCAGGGAGAACACTGAAGCTTTCTTT	CASSKARRGRENTEAFF
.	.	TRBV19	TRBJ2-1	TGTGCCAGTAGTATCCATCGTCCCGGACTTCCCCTAGAGCAGTTCTTC	CASSIHRPGLPLEQFF
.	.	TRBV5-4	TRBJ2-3	TGTGCCAGCAGCTTGGACAGCTTACGCACAGATACGCAGTATTTT	CASSLDSLRTDTQYF
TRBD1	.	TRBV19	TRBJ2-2	TGTGCCAGTAGCGACAGGGCCTCAGCCCCTTTGAACACCGGGGAGCTGTTTTTT	CASSDRASAPLNTGELFF
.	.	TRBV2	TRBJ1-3	TGTGCCAGCAAGGTAGATCCGATGTCTGGAAACACCATATATTTT	CASKVDPMSGNTIYF
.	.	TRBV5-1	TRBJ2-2	TGCGCCAGCAGCTCTATTATCACCGGGGAGCTGTTTTTT	CASSSIITGELFF
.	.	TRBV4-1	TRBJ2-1	TGCGCCAGCAGCGCCCGTGTGGGGCATGAGCAGTTCTTC	CASSARVGHEQFF
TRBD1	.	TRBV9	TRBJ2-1	TGTGCCAGCAGCCTCCGGACAGGGGGACTCTCCTACAATGAGCAGTTCTTC	CASSLRTGGLSYNEQFF
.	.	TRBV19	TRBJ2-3	TGTGCCAGTAGTATCTTACTAGGTAGCACAGATACGCAGTATTTT	CASSILLGSTDTQYF
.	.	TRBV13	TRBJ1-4	TGTGCCAGCAGCTTTCCGACAGAAACTAATGAAAAACTGTTTTTT	CASSFPTETNEKLFF
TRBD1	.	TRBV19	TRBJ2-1	TGTGCCAGTAGCGGGACAGGGCCGAATGAGCAGTTCTTC	CASSGTGPNEQFF
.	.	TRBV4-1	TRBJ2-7	TGCGCCAGCAGCCAAGTTTCGGGGGTGAGCTCCTACGAGCAGTACTTC	CASSQVSGVSSYEQYF
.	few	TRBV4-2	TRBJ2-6	TGTGCCAGCAGCCAGGAGACAGAGTCGATTTCTGGGGCCAACGTCCTGACTTTC	CASSQETESISGANVLTF
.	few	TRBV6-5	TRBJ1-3	TGTGCCAGCAGTTTCCAGGGACATACTGGAAACACCATATATTTT	CASSFQGHTGNTIYF
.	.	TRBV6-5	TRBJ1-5	TGTGCCAGCAGTACCGGGACATTAAATCAGCCCCAGCATTTT	CASSTGTLNQPQHF
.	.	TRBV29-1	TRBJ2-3	TGCAGCGTTGGATTCAGGGCCCTTCAAGATACGCAGTATTTT	CSVGFRALQDTQYF
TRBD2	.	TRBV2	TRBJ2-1	TGTGCCAGCAGGCCTCGATCGGGGGGGCGAAATGAGCAGTTCTTC	CASRPRSGGRNEQFF
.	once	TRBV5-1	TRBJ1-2	TGCGCCAGCAGCTTGTCCGGGGGAGACTATGGCTACACCTTC	CASSLSGGDYGYTF
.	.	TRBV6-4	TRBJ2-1	TGTGCCAGCAGTGAAGCGGGGGGACAGGGGAATGAGCAGTTCTTC	CASSEAGGQGNEQFF
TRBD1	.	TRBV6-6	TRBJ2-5	TGTGCCAGCAGTTACCTTGGACAGGGCGCAGAGACCCAGTACTTC	CASSYLGQGAETQYF